This paragraph reports one T cell receptor beta chain. Its target antigen remains unknown. No base quality values were provided; no much bigger clone lies one nucleotide off. The CDR3 has 14 amino acids, counting the end cysteine and phenylalanine. Of the read, only the CDR3 DNA is kept; its 42 bases are in frame from base 1. According to the germline V gene (reference sequence), CDR1 reads LNHNV and CDR2 reads YYDKDF. Clipping removes 2 bases from V and 3 bases from J, with 1 as the unmatched junction base count. TCRbeta CDR3 regions were amplified from genomic DNA using the immunoSEQ Assay, a bias-controlled multiplex PCR. Per the source publication's procedure: The number of nucleated cells in each sample was estimated by amplification of reference gene primers within the assay. To quantify the absolute abundance of each unique TCRbeta CDR3 rearrangement, sequence reads were collapsed and filtered. Productive Simpson clonality was computed per sample as the square root of Simpson's diversity index over productive rearrangements. TCRdb mirrors the immuneACCESS table, restricted to in-frame sequences. Some clones are absent from its copies; in checked studies, under half trace to an unresolved V gene, and the reason for the others is unknown. Clone size and V and J calls were adopted from that table, with D and trimming inferred from the DNA. The sample has roughly 70,000 clones on record, under 95% of them singletons. More than 8% of the sample lies in the top ten.

Collaborating institutions collected whole blood in K2EDTA tubes following their own protocols. For TCRbeta analysis, collaborator samples were shipped as frozen whole blood, as isolated PBMCs, or as DNA extracted from either sample type. This specimen comes from a study of blood T cell repertoires in COVID-19 (dated by TCRdb to the early 2020s). Background on the whole study: Samples from collaborators originated in the United States, Italy and Spain and spanned both the acute and convalescent phases of COVID-19. The dataset comprised deeply sampled blood TCRbeta repertoires from subjects exposed to, actively infected with, or recovered from COVID-19. Where available, HLA class I and class II types were taken from metadata supplied by the sample provider and were not determined by assay-based typing. The prospective study material was composed of cDNA or gDNA derived from T cells, B-cell-depleted T cells, or PBMCs. The samples were drawn from the first 160 participants of the ongoing ImmuneRACE study and from about 1,200 subjects provided by 6 global collaborators. Sample metadata almost always included a de-identified subject ID, COVID-19 status, age in years and sex. A freely available public database, intended as a resource for researchers studying the immune response to SARS-CoV-2, is where the repertoires were released.

What the research found in general, with its limitations: Clinical and demographic metadata were provided uncurated, with the amount varying by source and participant.

Sequencing used peripheral blood. This receptor chain uses TRBV15 and TRBJ1-2, and 9 bases in between align with TRBD1. This clonotype originated in a human donor in a cohort sampled during active COVID-19. CDR3 reads: CATSRWDRDYGYTF. The DNA sequence is as follows: TGTGCCACCAGCAGATGGGACAGGGACTATGGCTACACCTTC.